These 32 T cell receptor beta chains were sequenced from one sample in a study of T cell clonality in common variable immunodeficiency. Sequenced by immunoSEQ multiplex PCR; TCRdb stores in-frame clones only, minus some. Observed are 45,000 to 65,000 clones, no singletons, with the top ten taking about 2%. Source material: peripheral blood mononuclear cells. The receptors were gathered from a person between 18 and 70 years old in good health.

This clone was observed many times. The sequenced CDR3 bases are TGTGCCAGCAGTCAAGGTGGGACACAGAATTCACCC. Amino acid sequence: CASSQGGTQNSP. The CDR3, in full, reads CASSQGGTQNSPLHF. V usage is TRBV6-1 and J usage is TRBJ1-6; D may be TRBD1 (6 bases). The read ends 3 residues early relative to the CDR3; the germline J gene fills the gap. V was shortened by 5 bases and J by 7 bases, with 15 bases between the two germline ends. The CDR3 covers 15 residues. In germline, CDR1 is MNHNS, CDR2 SASEGT.

This clone appeared many times. CDR3 DNA (partial): TGCAGTGCTCGGAGGGGGTCGGTTACTGAA. Translating gives CSARRGSVTE. The full CDR3 protein is CSARRGSVTEAFF. The genes are TRBV20-1 and TRBJ1-1; D might be TRBD1 (6 bases). The sequence runs out 3 residues before the end of the CDR3; the remainder is reconstructed from the germline J gene. The CDR3 consists of 13 residues. V gave up 5 bases and J gave up 5 bases, with 15 bases separating them. Germline V CDR1 and CDR2: DFQATT, SNEGSKA (reference sequence).

About this clone: The DNA ends 3 residues before the CDR3 does, and the rest of the CDR3 is filled in from the germline J gene. J is TRBJ1-2 and V is TRBV18; tentative D call: TRBD1 (5 bases). The germline V gene has CDR1 KGHSH and CDR2 LQKENI. This CDR3 is 14 amino acids long. The covered CDR3 bases are TGTGCCAGCTCCCCCGAGCGGGGACCCTACGAC. Protein product: CASSPERGPYD. The full-length CDR3 reads as CASSPERGPYDYTF.

This clone was counted ten times or more. The read terminates 3 residues before the CDR3 end, so the remaining end is supplied by the germline J gene. The chain couples TRBV7-3 to TRBJ2-1; the match to TRBD1 covers 8 bases. This CDR3 is 16 amino acids long. Per the germline V gene, CDR1 is SGHTA and CDR2 is FQGTGA. Trimming cost V 4 bases and J 8 bases; bases outside gene matches: 13. The CDR3 loop is CASSSEPGTGGYEQFF. CDR3 DNA (partial): TGTGCCAGCAGCTCGGAACCCGGGACAGGAGGCTATGAG.

This clone was seen ten or more times. The observed sequence ends 3 residues before the CDR3 terminus, with the missing tail filled in from the germline J gene. The chain joins TRBV18 to TRBJ2-3; TRBD2 matches 8 bases. Germline loops: CDR1 KGHSH, CDR2 LQKENI. CDR3 length equals 17 residues. V lost 6 bases, J lost 0 bases, and 11 bases stayed unmatched. Here the CDR3 reads CASSPRAGGASTDTQYF. CDR3 bases read: TGTGCCAGCTCCCCCCGCGCCGGGGGGGCTAGCACAGATACG.

This clone has at least ten counts. The CDR3 end is not reached by the read, which stops 3 residues before it; the germline J gene fills it in. This chain joins TRBV19 and TRBJ1-1; 8 nucleotides agree with TRBD1. V trimming: 6 bases; J trimming: 7 bases; junction bases outside the gene matches: 4. The V gene's germline CDR1 is LNHDA and CDR2 SQIVND (reference sequence). CDR3 length: 12 residues. The CDR3 bases that were read are TGTGCCAGTAGAGGGACAGGTATTGAA. Its translation is CASRGTGIE. The CDR3 in its entirety is CASRGTGIEAFF. The full variable domain, rest sourced from reference TRBV19 and TRBJ1-1, is DGGITQSPKYLFRKEGQNVTLSCEQNLNHDAMYWYRQDPGQGLRLIYYSQIVNDFQKGDIAEGYSVSREKKESFPLTVTSAQKNPTAFYLCASRGTGIEAFFGQGTRLTVV.

This clone came up many times. The read terminates 3 residues ahead of where the CDR3 ends, so the germline J gene completes it. This rearrangement joins TRBV19 to TRBJ1-3; D is uncertain. CDR3 length: 14 residues. CDR1 is LNHDA, CDR2 SQIVND, per germline (reference sequence). V lost 7 bases and J lost 0, with 10 bases in between. The DNA read from the CDR3 is TGTGCCAGTATAGCGACTCGCTCTGGAAACACC. It encodes CASIATRSGNT. The full CDR3 reads CASIATRSGNTIYF.

Many counts were recorded for this clone. The observed sequence ends 3 residues before the CDR3 terminus, with the missing tail filled in from the germline J gene. The V call is TRBV28, the J call TRBJ2-7; 7 bases are a match to TRBD2. V shed 7 bases and J 0 bases; nucleotides not matched to a gene: 9. Germline-derived CDR1 and CDR2 are MDHEN and SYDVKM. CDR3 size: 15 residues. Partial CDR3 DNA: TGTGCCAGCAAAACTAGCGATCTCCTCTCCTACGAG. Protein sequence: CASKTSDLLSYE. The CDR3 in full is CASKTSDLLSYEQYF.

This clone was picked up many times. The read terminates 3 residues before the CDR3 end, so the remaining end is supplied by the germline J gene. V is TRBV29-1 and J is TRBJ2-2; 8 nucleotides match TRBD1. The CDR3 loop spans 12 amino acids. V lost 7 bases, J lost 7 bases, and 5 bases stayed unmatched. Germline CDR1 and CDR2: SQVTM and ANQGSEA. CDR3 residues: CSGGQADGELFF. Incomplete CDR3 DNA: TGCAGCGGGGGACAGGCGGACGGGGAG.

This clone has only a few counts. The CDR3 goes on 3 residues after the read ends, and that part is filled in from the germline J gene. The V and J genes are TRBV18 and TRBJ1-1; 9 nucleotides match TRBD1. V lost 2 bases and J lost 0; bases outside the gene matches: 1. The CDR3 runs to 15 residues. Germline CDR1 reads KGHSH; CDR2 reads LQKENI. CDR3 sequence: CASSPRTGVNTEAFF. The CDR3 bases that were read are TGTGCCAGCTCACCAAGGACAGGGGTGAACACTGAA.

This clone turned up a few times. The CDR3 extends 3 residues past the end of the read, so its final part is completed from the germline J gene. V is TRBV19 and J is TRBJ1-5; the D is unclear. Germline V lookup: CDR1 LNHDA, CDR2 SQIVND (reference sequence). With 5 bases removed from V and 1 base from J, the gap between germline ends came to 12 bases. CDR3 length: 15 residues. CDR3 amino acids: CASSPEKGSNQPQHF. The sequenced part of the CDR3 DNA is TGTGCCAGTAGTCCCGAGAAGGGCAGCAATCAGCCC. Supplemented by reference TRBV19 and TRBJ1-5, the full variable domain reads DGGITQSPKYLFRKEGQNVTLSCEQNLNHDAMYWYRQDPGQGLRLIYYSQIVNDFQKGDIAEGYSVSREKKESFPLTVTSAQKNPTAFYLCASSPEKGSNQPQHFGDGTRLSIL.

This clone was detected only a few times. One junction end does not reproduce the germline sequence, and a read error may be involved. The covered CDR3 bases are TGTTCCAGCAGCCCGACAGCGTACGAG. Protein product: CSSSPTAYE. The CDR3 as a whole reads CSSSPTAYEQYF. The genes are TRBV7-9 and TRBJ2-7; the D gene is possibly TRBD1 (5 bases). Coverage ceases 3 residues before the CDR3 finishes, and the germline J gene fills in the end. Germline CDR1 SEHNR, CDR2 FQNEAQ (reference sequence). The CDR3 covers 12 residues.

The table lists this clone with a few counts. The read halts 3 residues ahead of the CDR3 end, with the missing end drawn from the germline J gene. J is TRBJ1-2 and V is TRBV5-1; TRBD1 aligns across 11 bases. This CDR3 is 14 amino acids long. The germline CDR1 and CDR2 sequences are SGHRS and YFSETQ. CDR3 sequence reads: CASSLGQGARGYTF. The CDR3 DNA, read in part, is TGCGCCAGCAGCCTCGGACAGGGGGCGAGAGGC.

This clone was observed at least ten times. The read halts 3 residues ahead of the CDR3 end, with the missing end drawn from the germline J gene. V usage is TRBV2 and J usage is TRBJ2-7; D perhaps matches TRBD1 (7 bases). The CDR3 runs to 14 residues. Looked up from germline, CDR1 is SNHLY and CDR2 is FYNNEI. Trimming left V 7 bases short and J 0 bases short, with 13 bases between. Partial CDR3 DNA: TGTGCCAGCAATGCAGGGGGGAGCTCCTACGAG. As protein: CASNAGGSSYE. In full, the CDR3 reads CASNAGGSSYEQYF.

In its sample, this clone was seen many times. The read terminates 3 residues ahead of where the CDR3 ends, so the germline J gene completes it. V and J are TRBV20-1 and TRBJ2-3; D ambiguous. Trimming stripped 4 bases from V and 5 bases from J, with 16 bases between. The germline gives CDR1 DFQATT, CDR2 SNEGSKA (reference sequence). This CDR3 region has 14 residues. The part of the CDR3 DNA that was read is TGCAGTGCTAAGACCGGGTCAATTGGAGATACG. This codes for CSAKTGSIGDT. In full, the CDR3 is CSAKTGSIGDTQYF.

This clone was detected many times. The CDR3 end falls 3 residues outside the read, so it is completed with the germline J gene. The chain carries TRBV5-1 and TRBJ1-3; D perhaps matches TRBD1 (6 bases). This CDR3 region has 13 residues. Looked up from germline, CDR1 is SGHRS and CDR2 is YFSETQ. CDR3 bases read: TGCGCCAGCGAACCTCTTGACAGGCTGAAG. It codes for CASEPLDRLK. The full CDR3 sequence reads CASEPLDRLKIYF.

This clone was detected a few times. The read gets to within 3 residues of the CDR3 end, and the germline J gene fills in the rest. The chain employs TRBV18 and TRBJ1-2; TRBD1 aligns across 8 bases. Germline V gives CDR1 KGHSH, CDR2 LQKENI. The CDR3 is 14 residues long. The part of the CDR3 DNA that was read is TGTGCCAGCGCCTCCGGGACAGGCGGCCGAGAC. It codes for CASASGTGGRD. The complete CDR3 protein is CASASGTGGRDYTF.

Ten or more counts support this clone. With the read ending 3 residues before the CDR3 end, the germline J gene is used to fill in that end. This chain uses TRBV6-1 with TRBJ2-5; tentatively, D is TRBD1 (5 bases). Germline CDR1 MNHNS, CDR2 SASEGT. The CDR3 has 14 amino acids. The germline V and J ends were trimmed by 3 bases and 0 bases, with 8 bases remaining between them. Incomplete CDR3 DNA: TGTGCCAGCAGTGACGGCAGGGACCAAGAGACC. This sequence encodes CASSDGRDQET. The whole CDR3 sequence reads CASSDGRDQETQYF.

Worth noting for this clone: The CDR3 goes on 3 residues after the read ends, and that part is filled in from the germline J gene. The chain combines TRBV18 with TRBJ1-5; TRBD1 agrees at 8 bases. The CDR3 loop spans 15 amino acids. J was trimmed by 7 bases and V by 6 bases; bases with no gene match: 11. Germline CDR1 KGHSH, CDR2 LQKENI. CDR3 DNA, as far as it was read: TGTGCCAGCTCTCCAGACAGGGGTACTAACCAGCCC. This translates into CASSPDRGTNQP. The complete CDR3 reads CASSPDRGTNQPQHF.

In its sample, this clone was seen many times. Sequencing ends 3 residues short of the CDR3 end; the germline J gene provides the rest. V gene TRBV4-1 combines with J gene TRBJ2-5, with TRBD1 as a possible D gene (6 bases). CDR3 length equals 18 residues. Germline assignment: CDR1 MGHRA and CDR2 YSYEKL. Trimming cost V 0 bases and J 2 bases, with 19 bases left between them. The CDR3 loop is CASSQDRYSGQSQETQYF. CDR3 DNA (partial): TGCGCCAGCAGCCAAGATCGGTACTCCGGACAGTCGCAAGAGACC.

This clone occurred many times. The read ends 3 residues shy of where the CDR3 ends; the end is completed using the germline J gene. V usage is TRBV7-2 and J usage is TRBJ2-7, with 7 bases matching TRBD2. With V trimmed by 3 bases and J by 0 bases, 5 bases remained unmatched. CDR3 length: 15 residues. The germline CDR1 and CDR2 sequences are SGHTA and FQGNSA. The CDR3: CASSLGGLLSYEQYF. The sequenced part of the CDR3 DNA is TGTGCCAGCAGCTTGGGGGGACTACTCTCCTACGAG.

The sample holds many counts of this clone. The read terminates 3 residues before the CDR3 end, so the remaining end is supplied by the germline J gene. This chain connects TRBV20-1 to TRBJ2-1; 8 nucleotides line up with TRBD1. This CDR3 comprises 14 residues. CDR1 and CDR2 (germline): DFQATT, SNEGSKA (reference sequence). Trimming cost V 3 bases and J 5 bases; bases outside gene matches: 6. The CDR3 spells CSARGETGDNEQFF. The part of the CDR3 DNA that was read is TGCAGTGCTAGGGGGGAGACAGGGGACAATGAG.

This clone was observed many times. The CDR3 bases that were read are TGCAGTGCTAGAGATCGGCAGGCCGTAGCCAAAAACATT. Translating it yields CSARDRQAVAKNI. The CDR3, in full, reads CSARDRQAVAKNIQYF. V is TRBV20-1 and J is TRBJ2-4; no clear D. The DNA ends 3 residues before the CDR3 does, and the rest of the CDR3 is filled in from the germline J gene. V lost 0 bases and J 0 bases, leaving 12 bases between the germline ends. Germline V CDR1 and CDR2: DFQATT, SNEGSKA (reference sequence). The CDR3 spans 16 residues.

There are many counts of this clone. The read comes to an end 3 residues before the CDR3 does, leaving the germline J gene to fill in the end. The rearrangement links TRBV29-1 to TRBJ2-3; a possible D gene is TRBD2 (5 bases). V dropped 2 bases and J dropped 1 base, with 13 bases sitting between them. This CDR3 spans 15 amino acids. CDR1 and CDR2 from the germline V gene are SQVTM and ANQGSEA. CDR3 bases read: TGCAGCGTTGAAACCGGCGGAGGTGGCACAGATACG. Translating gives CSVETGGGGTDT. The whole CDR3 sequence reads CSVETGGGGTDTQYF.

Note on this clone: The observed sequence ends 3 residues before the CDR3 terminus, with the missing tail filled in from the germline J gene. The chain combines TRBV6-1 with TRBJ2-3; maybe TRBD2 (5 bases). V was clipped by 1 base and J by 0 bases, with 5 bases between them. Germline loops: CDR1 MNHNS, CDR2 SASEGT. The CDR3 covers 14 residues. The CDR3 sequence: CASSEGGSTDTQYF. The DNA read from the CDR3 is TGTGCCAGCAGTGAAGGCGGGAGCACAGATACG.

Many counts were recorded for this clone. Read coverage stops 3 residues before the CDR3 terminus; the germline J gene supplies the remainder. V usage is TRBV20-1 and J usage is TRBJ2-3; perhaps TRBD1 as D (5 bases). Germline CDR1 DFQATT, CDR2 SNEGSKA (reference sequence). The CDR3 is 15 residues long. V lost 0 bases to trimming and J lost 3 bases, with 13 bases between them. CDR3 loop: CSARDGRAPTDTQYF. CDR3 DNA (partial): TGCAGTGCTAGAGATGGCAGGGCTCCAACAGATACG.

This clone was counted ten times or more. Read sequence stops 3 residues before the CDR3 end, and the germline J gene provides the missing end. The chain links TRBV7-2 to TRBJ2-3; D remains ambiguous. Germline V gives CDR1 SGHTA, CDR2 FQGNSA. Trimming took 4 bases from V and 2 from J, leaving 7 bases between them. There are 13 residues in the CDR3. The CDR3 DNA, read in part, is TGTGCCAGCAGCTCCACCTACACAGATACG. Translated, it gives CASSSTYTDT. The full CDR3 sequence reads CASSSTYTDTQYF.

This clone was counted ten times or more. The read halts 3 residues ahead of the CDR3 end, with the missing end drawn from the germline J gene. V is TRBV7-9 and J is TRBJ2-5, with 9 nucleotides matching TRBD1. Germline assignment: CDR1 SEHNR and CDR2 FQNEAQ (reference sequence). The trim removed 5 bases at V and 4 bases at J, leaving 5 bases unmatched. The CDR3 consists of 14 residues. The sequenced CDR3 bases are TGTGCCAGCAGCAGGACAGGGGATGGAGAGACC. This codes for CASSRTGDGET. The entire CDR3 sequence reads CASSRTGDGETQYF.

For this clone: The read falls 3 residues short of the CDR3 end, and the missing part is taken from the germline J gene. This chain connects TRBV19 to TRBJ1-1, with TRBD1 as a possible D gene (5 bases). CDR3 size: 11 residues. CDR1 LNHDA and CDR2 SQIVND come from the germline V gene (reference sequence). The V and J ends lost 7 bases and 4 bases respectively, with 7 bases between them. This CDR3 is CASTRVTEAFF. CDR3 DNA, as far as it was read: TGTGCCAGTACCAGGGTCACTGAA.

This clone was observed many times. The read comes to an end 3 residues before the CDR3 does, leaving the germline J gene to fill in the end. The chain carries TRBV10-1 and TRBJ2-5; D possibly corresponds to TRBD1 (5 bases). Looked up from germline, CDR1 is WNHNN and CDR2 is SYGVQD (reference sequence). This CDR3 is 15 amino acids long. Trimming removed 3 bases at V and 1 base at J, with 12 bases between. The CDR3 is CASSEGQGGQETQYF. CDR3 DNA (partial): TGCGCCAGCAGTGAAGGGCAGGGCGGCCAAGAGACC.

Many counts were recorded for this clone. Read sequence stops 3 residues before the CDR3 end, and the germline J gene provides the missing end. This chain uses TRBV20-1 with TRBJ2-7; 10 bases are shared with TRBD2. CDR3 length: 12 residues. The germline CDR1 and CDR2 sequences are DFQATT and SNEGSKA (reference sequence). The trim removed 8 bases at V and 4 bases at J, leaving 5 bases unmatched. CDR3 sequence: CSLAGVLYEQYF. Incomplete CDR3 DNA: TGCAGTCTAGCGGGAGTGCTGTACGAG.

This clone was seen only a few times. Read sequence stops 3 residues before the CDR3 end, and the germline J gene provides the missing end. This chain connects TRBV2 to TRBJ1-1; tentative D call: TRBD1 (5 bases). The CDR3 sequence is 15 residues long. Germline V CDR1 and CDR2: SNHLY, FYNNEI. Trimming pared 2 bases from V and 1 base from J, leaving 11 bases between. CDR3 bases read: TGTGCCAGCAGTGAACAAGGGGTCGAGAACACTGAA. Its translation is CASSEQGVENTE. The full CDR3 reads CASSEQGVENTEAFF.